These 22 T cell receptor beta chains were all obtained from the same sample, sequenced in a study of blood T cells in healthy people across ages. With a J-beta primer mix and a sample-barcoded 5' primer, a second PCR ran 7 to 11 cycles. TCRdb re-called the 5' RACE reads with MiXCR, one entry per CDR3 protein. The data hold 1.5 million to 2 million distinct CDR3 sequences, with about 28% observed a single time. Material for sequencing was blood. These receptors came from a woman in her 30s in good health.

In this sample, this clonotype turned up a few times. A read error may account for a junction end that differs from germline. This chain links TRBV9 with TRBJ2-7; D unclear. The CDR3 consists of 14 residues. From germline, CDR1 is SGDLS and CDR2 YYNGEE. CDR3 protein: CAGSPRTYSYEQYF. The CDR3 DNA is TGTGCCGGCAGCCCCCGGACGTATTCCTACGAGCAGTACTTC.

The table lists this clonotype with many counts. This chain joins TRBV9 and TRBJ2-3; no reliable D call. V lost 1 base and J lost 2, with 11 bases in between. The V gene's germline CDR1 is SGDLS and CDR2 YYNGEE. The CDR3 is 15 residues long. This chain's CDR3 is CASSVTALPTDTQYF. CDR3 in DNA: TGTGCCAGCAGCGTAACGGCATTACCCACAGATACGCAGTATTTT.

The chain joins TRBV4-1 to TRBJ1-5; 11 positions match TRBD1. Trimming cost V 8 bases and J 4 bases; bases outside gene matches: 13. This CDR3 spans 17 amino acids. CDR1 is MGHRA, CDR2 YSYEKL, per germline. CDR3 sequence (DNA): TGCGCCAGCGGCCCAGACGGACAGGGGGCGTTTAATCAGCCCCAGCATTTT. Encoded protein: CASGPDGQGAFNQPQHF.

This clonotype was counted a few times. This rearrangement joins TRBV28 to TRBJ1-1, with 8 bases aligning to TRBD1. Germline trimming cut 2 bases from V and 5 bases from J; bases unmatched to any gene: 10. CDR3 length equals 16 residues. The germline V gene has CDR1 MDHEN and CDR2 SYDVKM. The CDR3 loop reads CASSLATGDLGTEAFF. CDR3 DNA: TGTGCCAGCAGTTTAGCGACAGGGGATTTGGGGACTGAAGCTTTCTTT.

The rearrangement joins TRBV2 to TRBJ2-3, with TRBD1 as a possible D gene (6 bases). V lost 6 bases and J 8 bases, leaving 21 bases between the germline ends. Per germline, CDR1 SNHLY and CDR2 FYNNEI. CDR3 length: 15 residues. Written as DNA, the CDR3 is TGTGCCAGCAGGGAACTAGTGGGGGCGACGGGTACGCAGTATTTT. It codes for CASRELVGATGTQYF.

This clonotype was seen more than once but under ten times. The J gene is TRBJ2-2, the V gene TRBV5-1; D ambiguous. Germline CDR1 and CDR2: SGHRS and YFSETQ. Between the trimmed V and J ends, which lost 2 bases and 6 bases, there was a span of 8 bases. The CDR3 runs to 13 residues. CDR3 sequence (DNA): TGCGCCAGCAGCTTTGACTTATCCGGGGAGCTGTTTTTT. This translates into CASSFDLSGELFF.

This clonotype showed up many times. The rearrangement uses TRBV12-3 or TRBV12-4 and TRBJ2-7; D could derive from TRBD1 or TRBD2 (5 bases each). V lost 5 bases and J lost 6, with 11 bases in between. CDR3 length: 12 amino acids. CDR3: CASSIVGAEQYF. CDR3 sequence (DNA): TGTGCCAGCAGTATAGTCGGGGCCGAGCAGTACTTC.

This clonotype has only a few counts. The chain links TRBV3-1 to TRBJ1-5, with D hard to call. V lost 0 bases, J lost 0 bases, and 12 bases lay in between. Germline assignment: CDR1 LGHDT and CDR2 YNNKEL (reference sequence). The length of the CDR3 is 17 residues. DNA of the CDR3: TGTGCCAGCAGCCAAGATCTAGTGACTCTTAGCAATCAGCCCCAGCATTTT. Translated, it gives CASSQDLVTLSNQPQHF.

This clonotype was counted at least ten times. This chain connects TRBV7-2 to TRBJ2-7, with unresolved D. Trimming cost V 5 bases and J 6 bases, with 14 bases left between them. The CDR3 covers 13 residues. The germline V gene encodes CDR1 SGHTA and CDR2 FQGNSA. The CDR3 region has the DNA TGTGCCAGCAGCAGTGAGGTAGAGACCGAGCAGTACTTC. Its protein product is CASSSEVETEQYF.

The V call is TRBV19, the J call TRBJ2-7, with 7 positions matching TRBD1. V was clipped by 4 bases and J by 0 bases; unmatched bases: 15. The CDR3 loop spans 18 amino acids. CDR1 and CDR2 from the germline V gene are LNHDA and SQIVND (reference sequence). CDR3 sequence reads: CASSTRRTPTGSSYEQYF. In DNA, the CDR3 is TGTGCCAGTAGTACCCGTCGAACCCCGACAGGGAGCTCCTACGAGCAGTACTTC.

The chain is built from TRBV6-2 or TRBV6-3 and TRBJ2-1, with D tentatively TRBD2 (6 bases). The ends were cut back, 6 bases at V and 7 bases at J, with 25 bases in the middle. Germline V gives CDR1 MNHEY, CDR2 SVGEGT. CDR3 size: 17 residues. The CDR3 loop is CASSGSRRSGELNEQFF. CDR3 nucleotides: TGTGCCAGCAGCGGGTCTCGAAGATCGGGAGAGTTAAATGAGCAGTTCTTC.

The J gene is TRBJ2-7, the V gene TRBV14; 7 nucleotides align to TRBD2. Gene TRBJ2-4 matches the end of the DNA better, so the J call may be wrong. The CDR3 is made up of 16 amino acids. The germline V gene encodes CDR1 SGHDN and CDR2 FVKESK. CDR3: CASSQSGNKAKNIQYF. The CDR3 coding sequence is TGTGCCAGCAGCCAAAGCGGGAACAAAGCCAAAAACATTCAGTACTTC.

This clonotype was counted only a few times. The gene calls are TRBV7-9 and TRBJ1-2; a possible D gene is TRBD1 (5 bases). From germline, CDR1 is SEHNR and CDR2 FQNEAQ (reference sequence). Trimming stripped 3 bases from V and 4 bases from J, with 15 bases between. This CDR3 spans 15 amino acids. DNA of the CDR3: TGTGCCAGCAGCTTTGATAAGGAGGGGATCTATGGCTACACCTTC. It translates to CASSFDKEGIYGYTF.

This clonotype was detected a few times. J is TRBJ2-1 and V is TRBV7-2, with no clear D. V was pared by 4 bases and J by 0 bases, with 10 bases between. This CDR3 comprises 15 residues. The germline V gene has CDR1 SGHTA and CDR2 FQGNSA. The CDR3 loop is CASSYSPSSYNEQFF. CDR3 nucleotide sequence: TGTGCCAGCAGCTATTCACCTAGCTCCTACAATGAGCAGTTCTTC.

This clonotype was recorded a few times. The CDR3 region is CASSLTGTGATEAFF. CDR3 nucleotide sequence: TGTGCCAGCAGTTTGACCGGGACAGGGGCCACTGAAGCTTTCTTT. J is TRBJ1-1 and V is TRBV12-3 or TRBV12-4; TRBD1 matches at 10 bases. Germline trimming cut 3 bases from V and 4 bases from J; bases unmatched to any gene: 5. This CDR3 region has 15 residues.

This clonotype appeared a few times. The chain joins TRBV20-1 to TRBJ1-1; 8 bases match TRBD1. Germline V gene sequence: CDR1 DFQATT, CDR2 SNEGSKA (reference sequence). The CDR3 has 13 residues. CDR3 in DNA: TGCAGGCCGGGACAGGCCAGTGTCACTGAAGCTTTCTTT. It encodes CRPGQASVTEAFF.

Ten or more counts support this clonotype. The chain is built from TRBV29-1 and TRBJ2-5; TRBD2 agrees at 7 bases. Trimming cost V 4 bases and J 4 bases; bases outside gene matches: 6. Germline CDR1 SQVTM, CDR2 ANQGSEA. The CDR3 contains 13 residues. In DNA form, the CDR3 reads TGCAGCGTTGCGGGGGGAGGACGAGAGACCCAGTACTTC. Its translation: CSVAGGGRETQYF.

The sample holds many counts of this clonotype. This chain uses TRBV7-9 with TRBJ2-6; TRBD1 might be the D (6 bases). The CDR3 covers 15 residues. The V gene lost 5 bases and the J gene lost 2 bases, with 10 bases spanning the gap. The germline CDR1 and CDR2 sequences are SEHNR and FQNEAQ (reference sequence). The CDR3 nucleotides read TGTGCCAGCAGCAACCAGGGGACTGGGGCCAACGTCCTGACTTTC. Encoded protein: CASSNQGTGANVLTF.

The gene calls are TRBV4-1 and TRBJ2-3; TRBD2 matches 8 bases. V trimming: 1 base; J trimming: 7 bases; junction bases outside the gene matches: 16. CDR1 and CDR2 (germline): MGHRA, YSYEKL. This CDR3 has 18 amino acids. In DNA form, the CDR3 reads TGCGCCAGCAGCCAAGGACCCTTACGGCGGGGGGTAGGGAATACGCAGTATTTT. Protein: CASSQGPLRRGVGNTQYF.

CDR3 sequence (DNA): TGTGCCTGGAGGTTCGGGGCCGCAGATACGCAGTATTTT. Translated: CAWRFGAADTQYF. The chain combines TRBV30 with TRBJ2-3; D could derive from TRBD1 or TRBD2 (5 bases each). Germline assignment: CDR1 GTSNPN and CDR2 SVGIG (reference sequence). Trimming took 3 bases from V and 4 from J, leaving 11 bases between them. This CDR3 is 13 amino acids long.

The V call is TRBV7-9, the J call TRBJ2-3; TRBD2 matches 15 bases. V shed 5 bases, J shed 4 bases, and the junction held 10 bases outside the gene matches. The CDR3 loop spans 18 amino acids. The germline CDR1 and CDR2 sequences are SEHNR and FQNEAQ (reference sequence). The CDR3 nucleotides are TGTGCCAGCAGCCCAGAAACGGGACTAGCGGGAGGTCCAGATACGCAGTATTTT. Its translation: CASSPETGLAGGPDTQYF. Drawing the rest from reference TRBV7-9 and TRBJ2-3, the complete variable domain is DTGVSQNPRHKITKRGQNVTFRCDPISEHNRLYWYRQTLGQGPEFLTYFQNEAQLEKSRLLSDRFSAERPKGSFSTLEIQRTEQGDSAMYLCASSPETGLAGGPDTQYFGPGTRLTVL.

This clonotype was counted ten times or more. J is TRBJ2-1 and V is TRBV27; 15 bases match TRBD2. The CDR3 is made up of 19 amino acids. Germline V CDR1 and CDR2: MNHEY, SMNVEV (reference sequence). V lost 5 bases, J lost 2 bases, and 10 bases stayed unmatched. In nucleotides, the CDR3 is TGTGCCAGCAGTACCTCCGGGACTAGCGGGGGGACAACCTACAATGAGCAGTTCTTC. Translated, it gives CASSTSGTSGGTTYNEQFF.